Detailed here is one T cell receptor (beta chain). What it binds is not known. The data originate from a study of CD8 T cells in Susac syndrome. General study points: The authors acknowledged that their TCR sequencing and HLA analysis involved a relatively small number of individuals.

V was pared by 3 bases and J by 2 bases, with 14 bases of the junction left unmatched. The CDR3 totals 18 residues. Random hexamers served to reverse transcribe about 0.5 to 1 ug RNA. TCRdb reprocessed the immunoSEQ multiplex PCR reads via MiXCR and lists one record per CDR3 protein. The repertoire includes some 400,000 distinct CDR3 sequences, around 83% of them detected once, and 0.09% to 0.15% sits in the top ten. The patients who served as multiple sclerosis controls were treatment-naive and had stable or active relapsing-remitting disease that fulfilled the revised McDonald criteria. Negative isolation yielded the CD8+ and CD4+ T cells, while FACS enriched the TEMRA cells.

The sequencing sample was made of CD8+ T cells from PBMCs. The rearrangement links TRBV12-3 or TRBV12-4 to TRBJ2-7, with 9 positions matching TRBD2. This sequence originates from a human donor with multiple sclerosis. The CDR3 is CASSFVVEGSGSTYEQYF. CDR3 DNA: TGTGCCAGCAGTTTCGTAGTGGAGGGTAGCGGGAGTACCTACGAGCAGTACTTC.